The 30 T cell receptor beta chains listed next were all sequenced from one sample in a study of blood T cell repertoires in COVID-19. Generated by immunoSEQ multiplex PCR, the TCRdb table keeps only in-frame clones and is missing some. This sample has about 45,000 clones, with 83% found just once. Sequencing input: peripheral blood. These receptors were taken from a woman older than 75 with acute or convalescent COVID-19.

This clone was counted a single time. The V and J genes are TRBV2 and TRBJ1-2; possible D gene TRBD1, 5 bases. CDR1 SNHLY and CDR2 FYNNEI come from the germline V gene. V was pared by 6 bases and J by 4 bases, with 12 bases between. CDR3 length: 13 residues. In nucleotides, the CDR3 is TGTGCCAGCAGAGTCGACAGTGTCTATGGCTACACCTTC. Its protein is CASRVDSVYGYTF.

The chain links TRBV6-5 to TRBJ1-2; TRBD1 matches at 8 bases. CDR1 and CDR2 (germline): MNHEY, SVGAGI. The length of the CDR3 is 14 residues. V lost 5 bases and J lost 7; bases outside the gene matches: 9. CDR3 DNA: TGTGCCAGCAGTCAGGACAGGGAGAACGGTGGCTACACCTTC. It translates to CASSQDRENGGYTF.

The V and J genes are TRBV20-1 and TRBJ1-1; D is ambiguous. Germline loops: CDR1 DFQATT, CDR2 SNEGSKA (reference sequence). The CDR3 covers 11 residues. V lost 8 bases, J lost 1 base, and 8 bases lay in between. CDR3 in DNA: TGCAGTCCGCGGGCGAACACTGAAGCTTTCTTT. It is translated as CSPRANTEAFF.

DNA of the CDR3: TGCGCCAGCAGCTTGGGTACTCAAGAGACCCAGTACTTC. Translated: CASSLGTQETQYF. The gene calls are TRBV5-1 and TRBJ2-5, with D uncertain. V was trimmed by 0 bases and J by 2 bases, leaving 5 bases between them. The CDR3 extends over 13 amino acids. The germline CDR1 and CDR2 sequences are SGHRS and YFSETQ.

This clone was observed a few times. The rearrangement links TRBV9 to TRBJ2-5; 10 positions match TRBD2. In germline, CDR1 is SGDLS, CDR2 YYNGEE. The CDR3 runs to 16 residues. V gave up 4 bases and J gave up 5 bases; unmatched junction bases: 11. Here the CDR3 DNA reads TGTGCCAGCAGCCAAGCAAGCGGGGGGGCTCTGGAGACCCAGTACTTC. The encoded protein is CASSQASGGALETQYF.

The chain has TRBV3-1 (or the pseudogene TRBV3-2) and TRBJ2-1; 9 bases match TRBD2. The J segment lost 10 bases and the V segment lost 3 bases, leaving 4 bases of the junction unmatched. CDR3 length: 13 amino acids. Germline CDR1 LGHDT, CDR2 YNNKEL (reference sequence). The CDR3 is CASSHPTSGEQFF. The DNA for the CDR3 is TGTGCCAGCAGCCATCCCACTAGCGGGGAGCAGTTCTTC.

The CDR3 sequence is CASSGNTGFYGYTF. DNA for the CDR3: TGTGCCAGCAGCGGGAACACCGGGTTTTATGGCTACACCTTC. The gene calls are TRBV9 and TRBJ1-2; D uncertain. Deletions cut 3 bases from V and 5 bases from J, with 14 bases between. The germline CDR1 and CDR2 sequences are SGDLS and YYNGEE. The CDR3 has 14 amino acids. The full variable domain, its missing parts supplied by reference TRBV9 and TRBJ1-2, is DSGVTQTPKHLITATGQRVTLRCSPRSGDLSVYWYQQSLDQGLQFLIQYYNGEERAKGNILERFSAQQFPDLHSELNLSSLELGDSALYFCASSGNTGFYGYTFGSGTRLTVV.

The chain is built from TRBV7-8 and TRBJ2-1, with TRBD2 matching over 15 bases. Germline trimming cut 5 bases from V and 0 bases from J; bases unmatched to any gene: 8. The germline CDR1 and CDR2 sequences are SGHVS and FQNEAQ. This CDR3 contains 19 residues. The CDR3 region has the DNA TGTGCCAGCAGCGGGACTAGCGGGGGGCATATAAGCTCCTACAATGAGCAGTTCTTC. Protein sequence: CASSGTSGGHISSYNEQFF. Supplemented by reference TRBV7-8 and TRBJ2-1, the full variable domain reads GAGVSQSPRYKVAKRGQDVALRCDPISGHVSLFWYQQALGQGPEFLTYFQNEAQLDKSGLPSDRFFAERPEGSVSTLKIQRTQQEDSAVYLCASSGTSGGHISSYNEQFFGPGTRLTVL.

V is TRBV7-8 and J is TRBJ2-7; TRBD1 matches at 7 bases. This CDR3 comprises 15 residues. V was pared by 5 bases and J by 2 bases, with 9 bases of the junction left unmatched. The germline gives CDR1 SGHVS, CDR2 FQNEAQ. The CDR3 DNA reads as TGTGCCAGCAGCACCTCCGGACAGGTAGCCTACGAGCAGTACTTC. It codes for CASSTSGQVAYEQYF.

The V and J genes are TRBV7-9 and TRBJ1-4, with D perhaps matching TRBD1 (5 bases). This CDR3 has 16 residues. Germline V gene lookup returns CDR1 SEHNR and CDR2 FQNEAQ (reference sequence). V was trimmed by 0 bases and J by 6 bases, leaving 14 bases between them. CDR3: CASSLAGTGGHEKLFF. In DNA, the CDR3 is TGTGCCAGCAGCTTAGCGGGGACCGGGGGACATGAAAAACTGTTTTTT.

The V gene is TRBV7-2, the J gene TRBJ2-7; 10 bases map to TRBD1. Trimming at V came to 1 base and at J to 7 bases, leaving 10 bases not matched to a gene. CDR1 and CDR2 from the germline V gene are SGHTA and FQGNSA. The CDR3 spans 16 residues. CDR3 sequence: CASSLGAGTGAGEQYF. CDR3 nucleotide sequence: TGTGCCAGCAGCTTAGGGGCCGGGACAGGGGCAGGAGAGCAGTACTTC. The full variable domain, completed using reference TRBV7-2 and TRBJ2-7, is GAGVSQSPSNKVTEKGKDVELRCDPISGHTALYWYRQSLGQGLEFLIYFQGNSAPDKSGLPSDRFSAERTGGSVSTLTIQRTQQEDSAVYLCASSLGAGTGAGEQYFGPGTRLTVT.

This clone has a handful of counts. The chain recombines TRBV7-9 with TRBJ2-2, with TRBD1 matching over 9 bases. V gave up 4 bases and J gave up 6 bases; unmatched junction bases: 15. Germline CDR1 SEHNR, CDR2 FQNEAQ (reference sequence). CDR3 length equals 18 residues. CDR3 sequence reads: CASSSSTGQGNGPGELFF. CDR3 sequence (DNA): TGTGCCAGCAGCTCTTCCACGGGACAGGGAAATGGTCCCGGGGAGCTGTTTTTT.

The chain combines TRBV5-4 with TRBJ1-2; weak D call: TRBD1 (5 bases). V lost 2 bases and J 4 bases, leaving 9 bases between the germline ends. CDR3 length: 13 amino acids. CDR1 and CDR2 from the germline V gene are SGHNT and YYREEE (reference sequence). In DNA, the CDR3 is TGTGCCAGCAGCTTCGGGACTTTCTATGGCTACACCTTC. Protein product: CASSFGTFYGYTF. Full variable domain (remainder filled in from reference TRBV5-4 and TRBJ1-2): ETGVTQSPTHLIKTRGQQVTLRCSSQSGHNTVSWYQQALGQGPQFIFQYYREEENGRGNFPPRFSGLQFPNYSSELNVNALELDDSALYLCASSFGTFYGYTFGSGTRLTVV.

This clone was seen only a few times. The rearrangement joins TRBV5-1 to TRBJ2-2; 7 nucleotides align to TRBD2. From germline, CDR1 is SGHRS and CDR2 YFSETQ. CDR3 length: 15 amino acids. V lost 2 bases to trimming and J lost 3 bases; unmatched junction nucleotides: 4. The CDR3 DNA is TGCGCCAGCAGCTTTGCGGGGGAGCACACCGGGGAGCTGTTTTTT. Its protein is CASSFAGEHTGELFF.

V usage is TRBV6-5 and J usage is TRBJ1-2; 7 bases fit TRBD1. The V and J ends lost 1 base and 7 bases, in that order; junction bases with no gene match: 9. CDR1 and CDR2 (germline): MNHEY, SVGAGI. The CDR3 extends over 15 amino acids. The CDR3 DNA follows: TGTGCCAGCAGTTACTTGGACAGGTTGAGGGGTGGCTACACCTTC. Encoded protein: CASSYLDRLRGGYTF.

This chain uses TRBV30 with TRBJ1-5; 9 bases fit TRBD1. Per the germline V gene, CDR1 is GTSNPN and CDR2 is SVGIG (reference sequence). The CDR3 covers 15 residues. V lost 2 bases to trimming and J lost 3 bases; unmatched junction nucleotides: 5. CDR3 DNA sequence: TGTGCCTGGAGTAGAGACAGGGGGAACAATCAGCCCCAGCATTTT. Protein sequence: CAWSRDRGNNQPQHF.

This rearrangement joins TRBV11-2 to TRBJ2-5; no clear D. In germline, CDR1 is SGHAT, CDR2 FQNNGV. V was clipped by 1 base and J by 2 bases, with 8 bases between them. The CDR3 is 14 amino acids. The DNA of the CDR3 is TGTGCCAGCAGCTTAGGATCACATCAAGAGACCCAGTACTTC. This encodes CASSLGSHQETQYF. Full variable domain (outside the CDR3, taken from reference TRBV11-2 and TRBJ2-5): EAGVAQSPRYKIIEKRQSVAFWCNPISGHATLYWYQQILGQGPKLLIQFQNNGVVDDSQLPKDRFSAERLKGVDSTLKIQPAKLEDSAVYLCASSLGSHQETQYFGPGTRLLVL.

A single count supports this clone. The rearrangement links TRBV29-1 to TRBJ1-1; possible D gene TRBD1, 5 bases. Trimming removed 4 bases from V and 7 bases from J, with 7 bases in between. This CDR3 region has 10 residues. Germline CDR1 SQVTM, CDR2 ANQGSEA. CDR3 amino acids: CSVAQGEAFF. The CDR3 DNA reads TGCAGCGTTGCCCAGGGTGAAGCTTTCTTT.

This clone occurred once. The genes are TRBV27 and TRBJ1-4, with a weak D call TRBD1 (5 bases). Germline V gene lookup returns CDR1 MNHEY and CDR2 SMNVEV (reference sequence). The CDR3 has 18 amino acids. V shed 4 bases and J shed 0 bases, with 18 bases lying between them. CDR3 bases: TGTGCCAGCAGTTCACGTCCGCGACAGATTGCAACTAATGAAAAACTGTTTTTT. Its translation is CASSSRPRQIATNEKLFF.

The V call is TRBV10-3, the J call TRBJ1-2; tentatively, D is TRBD1 (5 bases). V was trimmed by 10 bases and J by 3 bases, leaving 21 bases between them. The CDR3 has 15 residues. Germline CDR1 reads ENHRY; CDR2 reads SYGVKD. The CDR3: CATQVDSYPDYGYTF. Here the CDR3 DNA reads TGTGCCACCCAAGTAGACAGCTACCCAGACTATGGCTACACCTTC.

This clone was detected a few times. The V call is TRBV18, the J call TRBJ1-1; TRBD1 agrees at 9 bases. This CDR3 is built from 13 residues. V was pared by 3 bases and J by 4 bases, with 0 bases of the junction left unmatched. Per the germline V gene, CDR1 is KGHSH and CDR2 is LQKENI. The chain's CDR3 is CASSPTGGTEAFF. The CDR3 DNA follows: TGTGCCAGCTCACCGACAGGGGGCACTGAAGCTTTCTTT. The full variable domain, with the rest looked up from reference TRBV18 and TRBJ1-1, is NAGVMQNPRHLVRRRGQEARLRCSPMKGHSHVYWYRQLPEEGLKFMVYLQKENIIDESGMPKERFSAEFPKEGPSILRIQQVVRGDSAAYFCASSPTGGTEAFFGQGTRLTVV.

The V and J genes are TRBV14 and TRBJ2-5; D is perhaps TRBD1 (5 bases). Trimming removed 4 bases at V and 5 bases at J, with 17 bases between. The CDR3 has 15 amino acids. Germline V gene data show CDR1 as SGHDN and CDR2 as FVKESK. CDR3 nucleotides: TGTGCCAGCAGCCCCAGGCCAGCAGGGTGGGAGACCCAGTACTTC. Translating it yields CASSPRPAGWETQYF. Using reference TRBV14 and TRBJ2-5 for the parts outside the CDR3, the full variable domain is EAGVTQFPSHSVIEKGQTVTLRCDPISGHDNLYWYRRVMGKEIKFLLHFVKESKQDESGMPNNRFLAERTGGTYSTLKVQPAELEDSGVYFCASSPRPAGWETQYFGPGTRLLVL.

This sequence joins TRBV6-5 and TRBJ1-1; 8 bases agree with TRBD1. The V segment lost 2 bases and the J segment 11 bases; nucleotides outside the gene matches: 10. CDR1 is MNHEY and CDR2 is SVGAGI in the germline V gene. The CDR3 runs 14 residues. The CDR3 spells CASSYQQGVSLAFF. CDR3 sequence (DNA): TGTGCCAGCAGTTACCAACAGGGGGTTTCGTTGGCTTTCTTT.

The rearrangement links TRBV10-3 to TRBJ1-1; D is undetermined. Germline V gene sequence: CDR1 ENHRY, CDR2 SYGVKD. The CDR3 spans 12 residues. Between the trimmed V and J ends, which lost 3 bases and 7 bases, there was a span of 9 bases. CDR3 nucleotide sequence: TGTGCCATCAGTGAAGGAGCGGGTGAAGCTTTCTTT. Translation gives CAISEGAGEAFF.

The chain employs TRBV11-3 and TRBJ2-1; possible D gene TRBD1, 6 bases. Germline loops: CDR1 SGHNT, CDR2 YENEEA. V lost 1 base, J lost 7 bases, and 11 bases lay in between. CDR3 length: 14 amino acids. CDR3 DNA sequence: TGTGCCAGCAGCTTAGGAGGACAGCAAAATGAGCAGTTCTTC. This translates into CASSLGGQQNEQFF.

This clone was seen a few times. CDR3 amino acids: CASSQKGLAGGSRAQYF. The CDR3 nucleotides read TGTGCCAGCAGCCAAAAAGGACTAGCGGGAGGGAGTAGGGCCCAGTACTTC. The V gene is TRBV3-1 (or the pseudogene TRBV3-2), the J gene TRBJ2-5; TRBD2 matches 15 bases. The germline V gene has CDR1 LGHDT and CDR2 YNNKEL (reference sequence). This CDR3 region has 17 residues. V trimming: 2 bases; J trimming: 9 bases; junction bases outside the gene matches: 10.

The chain carries TRBV6-5 and TRBJ2-1, with 8 positions matching TRBD1. The V gene end was trimmed by 7 bases and the J gene end by 6 bases; junction bases not matched to a gene: 5. The CDR3 sequence is 13 residues long. Looked up from germline, CDR1 is MNHEY and CDR2 is SVGAGI. DNA for the CDR3: TGTGCCAGCACCAGGGACAGGCTCAATGAGCAGTTCTTC. This sequence encodes CASTRDRLNEQFF.

V is TRBV2 and J is TRBJ2-7; TRBD1 agrees at 8 bases. The junction had 7 bases not matched to a gene; V was cut back by 6 bases and J by 3 bases. Germline CDR1 SNHLY, CDR2 FYNNEI. The CDR3 is 14 residues long. The CDR3 sequence is CASRPDRAYYEQYF. The CDR3 nucleotides read TGTGCCAGCAGGCCGGACAGGGCGTACTACGAGCAGTACTTC.

The gene calls are TRBV21-1 and TRBJ2-7; the D call of TRBD1 is as the table states it, not checked on the DNA. TRBV21-1 is marked as a pseudogene. This CDR3 contains 16 residues. CDR3 sequence (DNA): TGTGCCAGCAGCTCGCCGGACAGGGACCTTACCTACGAGCAGTACTTC. Translating it yields CASSSPDRDLTYEQYF.

The chain couples TRBV21-1 to TRBJ2-1; TRBD2, the table's D call, was not compared with the DNA. TRBV21-1 is deemed a pseudogene. The CDR3 spans 16 residues. The CDR3 DNA follows: TGTGCCAGCAGCCATAGCTCTCTAGCGGGGGGCAATGAGCAGTTCTTC. It codes for CASSHSSLAGGNEQFF.